A selection of T cell receptor beta chains follows, all from one sample in a study of regulatory T cells in long-lasting Graves disease. TCRdb re-derived calls from the multiplex PCR reads in MiXCR, one entry per CDR3 protein. Seen here are over 350,000 distinct CDR3 sequences, about 15% observed once, and the top ten hold approximately 7.8%. The sample was also reused in another study, on T cells in Graves' hyperthyroidism and ophthalmopathy.

The material sequenced was peripheral blood mononuclear cells (PBMCs), taken at new diagnosis, from a patient treated with antithyroid drugs. The receptors derive from a woman aged 40-49 years with Graves disease. Each CDR3 is given with its conserved first and last residue. The order of the fields is J gene, V gene, D gene, clone size, CDR3 DNA, CDR3 protein. The D gene is left open where the match is weak. Clone size is shown for a subset of rows, as once, few, many or a class of expanded clone.

J gene: TRBJ2-2; V gene: TRBV19; D gene: .; clone size: many; CDR3 DNA: TGTGCCAGTAGTATCAGTCGGCTTGAGACCGGGGAGCTGTTTTTT; CDR3 protein: CASSISRLETGELFF
J gene: TRBJ1-2; V gene: TRBV28; D gene: .; clone size: many; CDR3 DNA: TGTGCCAGCAGTAGCGGGCGACAGGCCGTAGACTATGGCTACACCTTC; CDR3 protein: CASSSGRQAVDYGYTF
J gene: TRBJ1-4; V gene: TRBV3-1; D gene: TRBD1; clone size: many; CDR3 DNA: TGTGCCAGCAGCCCGCTCGAGGGGGCTGCTAATGAAAAACTGTTTTTT; CDR3 protein: CASSPLEGAANEKLFF
J gene: TRBJ1-2; V gene: TRBV20-1; D gene: .; clone size: .; CDR3 DNA: TGCAGTGCAAATGGACCCGGCTACACCTTC; CDR3 protein: CSANGPGYTF
J gene: TRBJ2-7; V gene: TRBV6-1; D gene: TRBD2; clone size: .; CDR3 DNA: TGTGCCAGCAGCGGGGGGGGGGGTCGACACAGCGAGCAGTACTTC; CDR3 protein: CASSGGGGRHSEQYF
J gene: TRBJ2-5; V gene: TRBV11-2; D gene: .; clone size: many; CDR3 DNA: TGTGCCAGCAGCCGTTTCCAGGGCATACAAGAGGCCCAGTACTTC; CDR3 protein: CASSRFQGIQEAQYF
J gene: TRBJ1-2; V gene: TRBV29-1; D gene: .; clone size: many; CDR3 DNA: TGCAGCGTTGAAGGGGTTGGGCTTTATGGCTACACCTTC; CDR3 protein: CSVEGVGLYGYTF
J gene: TRBJ1-3; V gene: TRBV6-2/TRBV6-3; D gene: .; clone size: many; CDR3 DNA: TGTGCCAGCAGTGAAAGACCAGGGGAGTCTGGAAACACCACATATTTT; CDR3 protein: CASSERPGESGNTTYF
J gene: TRBJ2-7; V gene: TRBV5-5; D gene: TRBD2; clone size: .; CDR3 DNA: TGTGCCAGCAGCCTGGAGCGGGATAGGTTTTACGAGCAGTACTTC; CDR3 protein: CASSLERDRFYEQYF
J gene: TRBJ1-2; V gene: TRBV7-2; D gene: TRBD1; clone size: .; CDR3 DNA: TGTGCCAGCAGCCTTGGACAGGCGATGTGGACTAACTATGGCTACACCTTC; CDR3 protein: CASSLGQAMWTNYGYTF
J gene: TRBJ2-5; V gene: TRBV2; D gene: .; clone size: few; CDR3 DNA: TGTGCCAGCAGTGAACGAGGGGCTGAGGAGACCCAGTACTTC; CDR3 protein: CASSERGAEETQYF
J gene: TRBJ2-2; V gene: TRBV5-1; D gene: .; clone size: many; CDR3 DNA: TGCGCCAGCAGATGGGGCACAGGGAATATCGGGGAGCTGTTTTTT; CDR3 protein: CASRWGTGNIGELFF
J gene: TRBJ1-4; V gene: TRBV2; D gene: .; clone size: .; CDR3 DNA: TGTGCCACTAGAACCGGGCCCGGGATGGGTGAAAAACTGTTTTTT; CDR3 protein: CATRTGPGMGEKLFF
J gene: TRBJ2-3; V gene: TRBV28; D gene: .; clone size: many; CDR3 DNA: TGTGCCAGTTTCTCCAGGGGCAGGGATACGCAGTATTTT; CDR3 protein: CASFSRGRDTQYF
J gene: TRBJ2-7; V gene: TRBV7-2; D gene: TRBD1; clone size: .; CDR3 DNA: TGTGCCAGCAGCTCCGGGACAGGGGAACAAACCTACGAGCAGTACTTC; CDR3 protein: CASSSGTGEQTYEQYF
J gene: TRBJ2-7; V gene: TRBV6-2/TRBV6-3; D gene: TRBD2; clone size: many; CDR3 DNA: TGTGCCAGCAGTTACTCGAGACTAGCGGACGACTACGAGCAGTACTTC; CDR3 protein: CASSYSRLADDYEQYF
J gene: TRBJ2-1; V gene: TRBV5-1; D gene: TRBD1; clone size: .; CDR3 DNA: TGTGCCAGCAGCTTGACCTCAACAGGGGCCCATCTCTACAATGAGCAGTTCTTC; CDR3 protein: CASSLTSTGAHLYNEQFF
J gene: TRBJ2-7; V gene: TRBV20-1; D gene: TRBD1; clone size: many; CDR3 DNA: TGCAGTGCTAGAGATTCCCGGACAGGGGGATCCTACGAGCAGTACTTC; CDR3 protein: CSARDSRTGGSYEQYF
J gene: TRBJ2-3; V gene: TRBV10-1; D gene: .; clone size: few; CDR3 DNA: TGCGCCAGCAGTGAGAACCCGGGACGCACAGATACGCAGTATTTT; CDR3 protein: CASSENPGRTDTQYF
J gene: TRBJ2-3; V gene: TRBV15; D gene: .; clone size: .; CDR3 DNA: TGTGCCACCAGCAGAGATTTAGGGTTTAGTCAAGATACGCAGTATTTT; CDR3 protein: CATSRDLGFSQDTQYF
J gene: TRBJ1-5; V gene: TRBV18; D gene: .; clone size: .; CDR3 DNA: TGTGCCAGCTCAGCCACCGGGACAAGCAATCAGCCCCAGCATTTT; CDR3 protein: CASSATGTSNQPQHF
J gene: TRBJ2-1; V gene: TRBV2; D gene: TRBD2; clone size: many; CDR3 DNA: TGTGCCAGCAGCGGACTAGCGGGAGGCCGGGGCTCCTACAATGAGCAGTTCTTC; CDR3 protein: CASSGLAGGRGSYNEQFF
J gene: TRBJ2-1; V gene: TRBV11-1; D gene: .; clone size: many; CDR3 DNA: TGTGCCAGCAGCTCCCCTAAAGCGGGGCAGTTCTTC; CDR3 protein: CASSSPKAGQFF
J gene: TRBJ2-3; V gene: TRBV2; D gene: TRBD2; clone size: many; CDR3 DNA: TGTGCCAGCAGGAGGGGGGGTAGCGGGAGTGTGGATACGCAGTATTTT; CDR3 protein: CASRRGGSGSVDTQYF
J gene: TRBJ2-5; V gene: TRBV12-3/TRBV12-4; D gene: .; clone size: once; CDR3 DNA: TGTGCCAGCGGCCCGTGGAGAGAGACCCAGTACTTC; CDR3 protein: CASGPWRETQYF
J gene: TRBJ2-3; V gene: TRBV10-3; D gene: TRBD2; clone size: .; CDR3 DNA: TGTGCCATCAGTGTAACTTGGACTAGCGGTTCTAGCACAGATACGCAGTATTTT; CDR3 protein: CAISVTWTSGSSTDTQYF
J gene: TRBJ1-1; V gene: TRBV3-1; D gene: TRBD1; clone size: many; CDR3 DNA: TGTGCCAGCAGCCTCCGGGACAGTAACACTGAAGCTTTCTTT; CDR3 protein: CASSLRDSNTEAFF
J gene: TRBJ1-3; V gene: TRBV7-2; D gene: .; clone size: .; CDR3 DNA: TGTGCCAGCAGCTTCTCCCGGACAGCGGGAAACACCATATATTTT; CDR3 protein: CASSFSRTAGNTIYF
J gene: TRBJ2-1; V gene: TRBV6-2/TRBV6-3; D gene: TRBD2; clone size: few; CDR3 DNA: TGTGCCAGCAGTGAAGCCCCTAGCGGGAGGCCCTATGAGCAGTTCTTC; CDR3 protein: CASSEAPSGRPYEQFF
J gene: TRBJ2-2; V gene: TRBV5-1; D gene: .; clone size: .; CDR3 DNA: TGCGCCAGCAGCTACCAGGGCACCGGGGAGCTGTTTTTT; CDR3 protein: CASSYQGTGELFF
J gene: TRBJ2-7; V gene: TRBV28; D gene: TRBD1; clone size: many; CDR3 DNA: TGTGCCTCCAAGGACAGGGGCACCTACGAGCAGTACTTC; CDR3 protein: CASKDRGTYEQYF
J gene: TRBJ1-6; V gene: TRBV5-1; D gene: TRBD1; clone size: many; CDR3 DNA: TGCGCCAGCAGCTCGGGACAGAGGAGTTCACCCCTCCACTTT; CDR3 protein: CASSSGQRSSPLHF
J gene: TRBJ1-2; V gene: TRBV20-1; D gene: .; clone size: once; CDR3 DNA: TGCAGTGCTAGGTCATGGGGCGAACTAAAGGGGGGCTACACCTTC; CDR3 protein: CSARSWGELKGGYTF
J gene: TRBJ2-7; V gene: TRBV28; D gene: TRBD2; clone size: many; CDR3 DNA: TGTGCCAGCAGTTTCGTAGGGAGGGGCGAGCAGTACTTC; CDR3 protein: CASSFVGRGEQYF
J gene: TRBJ2-2; V gene: TRBV5-1; D gene: TRBD2; clone size: .; CDR3 DNA: TGCGCCAGCACGATAGCGGCGGGAGGAAACACCGGGGAGCTGTTTTTT; CDR3 protein: CASTIAAGGNTGELFF
J gene: TRBJ1-4; V gene: TRBV30; D gene: .; clone size: many; CDR3 DNA: TGTGCCTGGAGTAGAGGGGCAGAGGAAAAACTGTTTTTT; CDR3 protein: CAWSRGAEEKLFF
J gene: TRBJ2-3; V gene: TRBV2; D gene: .; clone size: many; CDR3 DNA: TGTGCCAGCGCCTTGACTCCTTCTAGCACAGATACGCAGTATTTT; CDR3 protein: CASALTPSSTDTQYF
J gene: TRBJ1-3; V gene: TRBV12-5; D gene: .; clone size: .; CDR3 DNA: TGTGCTAGTGGTTTGGGGCCTACTACCATCGTGGCATCGGGGGGAAACACCATATATTTT; CDR3 protein: CASGLGPTTIVASGGNTIYF
J gene: TRBJ2-7; V gene: TRBV10-3; D gene: .; clone size: .; CDR3 DNA: TGTGCCATCAGTGAGTCGATTTTATCCGAGCAGTACTTC; CDR3 protein: CAISESILSEQYF
J gene: TRBJ1-4; V gene: TRBV30; D gene: .; clone size: many; CDR3 DNA: TGTGCCTGGAGCTTGACAGCAGAAAAACTGTTTTTT; CDR3 protein: CAWSLTAEKLFF
J gene: TRBJ1-5; V gene: TRBV30; D gene: .; clone size: few; CDR3 DNA: TGTGCCTGGAGTGTACTAAGGAGCAATCAGCCCCAGCATTTT; CDR3 protein: CAWSVLRSNQPQHF
J gene: TRBJ2-1; V gene: TRBV20-1; D gene: .; clone size: .; CDR3 DNA: TGCAGTGCTAGAGCCCCTGGATTCAGGGCCAATGAGCAGTTCTTC; CDR3 protein: CSARAPGFRANEQFF
J gene: TRBJ1-4; V gene: TRBV12-3/TRBV12-4; D gene: TRBD1; clone size: many; CDR3 DNA: TGTGCCAGCAAGGGGACAGCTAATGAAAAACTGTTTTTT; CDR3 protein: CASKGTANEKLFF
J gene: TRBJ2-2; V gene: TRBV7-9; D gene: .; clone size: .; CDR3 DNA: TGTGCCAGCAGCTTCGGGGCGGCTTACACCGGGGAGCTGTTTTTT; CDR3 protein: CASSFGAAYTGELFF
J gene: TRBJ2-3; V gene: TRBV5-4; D gene: .; clone size: many; CDR3 DNA: TGTGCCAGCAGCTTGAGCCCTGGTAAGACAGATACGCAGTATTTT; CDR3 protein: CASSLSPGKTDTQYF
J gene: TRBJ2-1; V gene: TRBV19; D gene: .; clone size: .; CDR3 DNA: TGTGCCAGTAGTATTCGGGCTAGAGTAGGCAATGAGCAGTTCTTC; CDR3 protein: CASSIRARVGNEQFF
J gene: TRBJ2-2; V gene: TRBV7-2; D gene: TRBD2; clone size: few; CDR3 DNA: TGTGCCAGCAGAGGGGGTGGCGGGAGGTCGGTTGAGGACACCGGGGAGCTGTTTTTT; CDR3 protein: CASRGGGGRSVEDTGELFF